The 22 T cell receptor beta chains listed next were all sequenced from one sample in a study of T cells in Graves' hyperthyroidism and ophthalmopathy. Regions amplified from RNA transcripts were the TCR beta CDR3 regions. The HTBI primer set drove a first-round RT-PCR of the TCR CDR3. TCRdb redid the calling of the multiplex PCR reads with MiXCR, one entry per CDR3 protein. The sample has 700,000 or so distinct CDR3 sequences; over 15% are singletons. Sequencing input: blood. These receptors all stem from a young man with Graves' hyperthyroidism.

This clonotype was counted many times. CDR3 region: CASSSNRDGQETQYF. The CDR3 nucleotides are TGTGCCAGCAGTTCCAACCGGGACGGACAAGAGACCCAGTACTTC. This sequence joins TRBV12-3 or TRBV12-4 and TRBJ2-5; the D call may be TRBD1 or TRBD2 (5 bases each). The CDR3 covers 15 residues. Trimming took 4 bases from V and 2 from J, leaving 14 bases between them.

This clonotype has at least ten counts. In DNA, the CDR3 is TGCAGTGCTAGAGTCGGACTAGCGGGAGAGAGGTCCTACGAGCAGTACTTC. Residues: CSARVGLAGERSYEQYF. V and J are TRBV20-1 and TRBJ2-7, with 13 bases fitting TRBD2. The V gene end was trimmed by 1 base and the J gene end by 1 base; junction bases not matched to a gene: 7. The germline CDR1 and CDR2 sequences are DFQATT and SNEGSKA (reference sequence). The CDR3 sequence is 17 residues long.

The V and J genes are TRBV6-5 and TRBJ1-1, with D unclear. This CDR3 contains 16 residues. Per germline, CDR1 MNHEY and CDR2 SVGAGI. V gave up 0 bases and J gave up 5 bases, with 16 bases separating them. The CDR3 reads CASSYSMPEVGTEAFF. DNA of the CDR3: TGTGCCAGCAGTTACTCGATGCCGGAGGTCGGAACTGAAGCTTTCTTT.

The chain is built from TRBV13 and TRBJ2-1; D perhaps matches TRBD1 (6 bases). CDR1 and CDR2 (germline): PRHDT, FYEKMQ (reference sequence). CDR3 length: 17 amino acids. Trimming shortened V by 1 base and J by 4 bases, and 17 bases separated the two germline ends. The DNA for the CDR3 is TGTGCCAGCAGCTTAGATCTCCCGGGACATCGATACAATGAGCAGTTCTTC. Protein sequence: CASSLDLPGHRYNEQFF.

CDR3 DNA: TGTGCCAGCAGCCAATCGTGGACTAGCGGCTTTGGGAATGAGCAGTTCTTC. Translated, it gives CASSQSWTSGFGNEQFF. The chain couples TRBV14 to TRBJ2-1; 10 bases match TRBD2. Trimming cost V 2 bases and J 7 bases; bases outside gene matches: 11. This CDR3 is built from 17 residues. Germline lookup yields CDR1 SGHDN and CDR2 FVKESK.

This sequence joins TRBV18 and TRBJ2-1; D is tentatively TRBD1 or TRBD2 (5 bases each). This CDR3 comprises 16 residues. V lost 2 bases, J lost 6 bases, and 17 bases lay in between. Per the germline V gene, CDR1 is KGHSH and CDR2 is LQKENI. The CDR3 protein is CASSPGGPGWGNEQFF. CDR3 nucleotide sequence: TGTGCCAGCTCACCAGGGGGACCCGGATGGGGCAATGAGCAGTTCTTC.

This clonotype was seen at least ten times. The chain combines TRBV27 with TRBJ2-3; 11 nucleotides align to TRBD1. V dropped 7 bases and J dropped 4; count of bases not matched to a gene: 13. The CDR3 is 17 residues long. CDR1 is MNHEY and CDR2 is SMNVEV in the germline V gene (reference sequence). CDR3 in amino acids: CASILDRGLESPDTQYF. The DNA for the CDR3 is TGTGCCAGCATCCTGGACAGGGGGCTTGAGTCGCCAGATACGCAGTATTTT.

The chain recombines TRBV5-1 with TRBJ2-4; 9 bases are a match to TRBD2. The V segment lost 5 bases and the J segment 8 bases; nucleotides outside the gene matches: 5. From germline, CDR1 is SGHRS and CDR2 YFSETQ. CDR3 size: 13 residues. DNA for the CDR3: TGCGCCAGCAGTTCGCGGGGGGGGGACATTCAGTACTTC. This encodes CASSSRGGDIQYF.

The V and J genes are TRBV13 and TRBJ2-7, with 9 bases identical to TRBD1. The CDR3 covers 16 residues. From germline, CDR1 is PRHDT and CDR2 FYEKMQ (reference sequence). The ends lost 1 base at V and 1 base at J; junction bases unmatched: 5. CDR3 sequence: CASSLDRGQGSYEQYF. CDR3 nucleotide sequence: TGTGCCAGCAGCTTAGACAGGGGGCAAGGATCCTACGAGCAGTACTTC.

This clonotype occurred many times. V and J are TRBV11-1 and TRBJ2-1; TRBD2 is a possible D gene (5 bases). Germline values: CDR1 SGHAT, CDR2 FQDESV (reference sequence). This CDR3 has 15 residues. V dropped 1 base and J dropped 7 bases, with 14 bases sitting between them. The CDR3 region is CASSLGRTYENEQFF. CDR3 bases: TGTGCCAGCAGCTTAGGTAGGACTTACGAAAATGAGCAGTTCTTC. Supplemented by reference TRBV11-1 and TRBJ2-1, the full variable domain reads EAEVAQSPRYKITEKSQAVAFWCDPISGHATLYWYRQILGQGPELLVQFQDESVVDDSQLPKDRFSAERLKGVDSTLKIQPAELGDSAMYLCASSLGRTYENEQFFGPGTRLTVL.

This clonotype has only a few counts. This chain links TRBV28 with TRBJ1-4; 7 bases match TRBD1. V dropped 5 bases and J dropped 3; count of bases not matched to a gene: 6. This CDR3 is built from 15 residues. Germline V CDR1 and CDR2: MDHEN, SYDVKM. The CDR3 sequence is CASSPSGTANEKLFF. CDR3 sequence (DNA): TGTGCCAGCAGTCCCTCCGGGACAGCTAATGAAAAACTGTTTTTT.

This clonotype was observed a few times. The J gene is TRBJ1-4, the V gene TRBV5-1, with TRBD1 matching over 7 bases. Unmatched junction bases numbered 8, after V lost 7 bases and J lost 5 bases. Germline CDR1 reads SGHRS; CDR2 reads YFSETQ. The CDR3 has 14 amino acids. The CDR3 DNA reads TGCGCCAGCTCCCCGGGACAGCAGAATGAAAAACTGTTTTTT. Encoded protein: CASSPGQQNEKLFF.

This clonotype was recorded many times. The chain carries TRBV30 and TRBJ2-7, with TRBD1 matching over 9 bases. V lost 7 bases to trimming and J lost 6 bases; unmatched junction nucleotides: 10. CDR1 and CDR2 from the germline V gene are GTSNPN and SVGIG (reference sequence). The length of the CDR3 is 13 residues. CDR3 coding DNA: TGTGCCTCCTTGGGACAGGGAGGTTCCGAGCAGTACTTC. It yields the protein CASLGQGGSEQYF.

This clonotype appeared many times. This chain links TRBV27 with TRBJ2-7; a weak D match, TRBD2 (5 bases). CDR1 and CDR2 from the germline V gene are MNHEY and SMNVEV (reference sequence). Trimming cost V 1 base and J 4 bases, with 11 bases left between them. The CDR3 length is 14 residues. The chain's CDR3 is CASSLFHTSYEQYF. The CDR3 nucleotides are TGTGCCAGCAGTTTATTCCATACTAGTTACGAGCAGTACTTC.

This clonotype came up a few times. V is TRBV24-1 and J is TRBJ2-2; D is unresolved. V lost 3 bases to trimming and J lost 5 bases, with 9 bases between them. Looked up from germline, CDR1 is KGHDR and CDR2 is SFDVKD. The CDR3 runs 14 residues. Here the CDR3 reads CATSDPSITGELFF. In DNA, the CDR3 is TGTGCCACCAGTGATCCGTCTATAACCGGGGAGCTGTTTTTT.

This clonotype was seen a handful of times. V and J are TRBV12-3 or TRBV12-4 and TRBJ2-1; D unclear. The V and J ends lost 3 bases and 9 bases respectively, with 6 bases between them. CDR3 length equals 11 residues. As DNA, the CDR3 is TGTGCCAGCAGTTTCATAGGTGAGCAGTTCTTC. Its protein is CASSFIGEQFF.

This clonotype was counted many times. The chain combines TRBV7-2 with TRBJ1-1, with TRBD1 matching over 7 bases. The CDR3 length is 14 residues. Germline CDR1 and CDR2: SGHTA and FQGNSA. The V and J ends lost 6 bases and 0 bases, in that order; junction bases with no gene match: 4. The CDR3 here is CASRLGQMNTEAFF. The CDR3, as DNA: TGTGCCAGCAGATTGGGACAGATGAACACTGAAGCTTTCTTT.

This clonotype was detected many times. The chain recombines TRBV28 with TRBJ2-5; D perhaps matches TRBD1 (6 bases). The CDR3 spans 15 residues. Germline V gives CDR1 MDHEN, CDR2 SYDVKM. V lost 2 bases and J 3 bases, leaving 13 bases between the germline ends. Here the CDR3 DNA reads TGTGCCAGCAGTTTAACCAGGGGAGAAGAAGAGACCCAGTACTTC. Translated, it gives CASSLTRGEEETQYF.

This clonotype appeared many times. The chain recombines TRBV18 with TRBJ1-2; 8 bases are shared with TRBD1. With V trimmed by 6 bases and J by 4 bases, 7 bases remained unmatched. Looked up from germline, CDR1 is KGHSH and CDR2 is LQKENI. The length of the CDR3 is 14 residues. The DNA of the CDR3 is TGTGCCAGCTCGCCCGGACAGGGTACCTATGGCTACACCTTC. Its translation: CASSPGQGTYGYTF.

This clonotype has a count of ten or more. This chain connects TRBV28 to TRBJ1-1, with D tentatively TRBD1 (5 bases). V dropped 2 bases and J dropped 4 bases, with 11 bases sitting between them. Germline V gives CDR1 MDHEN, CDR2 SYDVKM. The CDR3 spans 14 residues. CDR3 DNA: TGTGCCAGCAGTTTAATCGGGGGAGGCACTGAAGCTTTCTTT. It specifies CASSLIGGGTEAFF.

As for this clonotype: The CDR3 does not close with the conserved phenylalanine or tryptophan, likely indicating a read error. The gene calls are TRBV19 and TRBJ1-2; D is possibly TRBD1 (6 bases). Trimming removed 3 bases at V and 4 bases at J, with 15 bases between. CDR1 and CDR2 from the germline V gene are LNHDA and SQIVND (reference sequence). This CDR3 contains 15 residues. This CDR3 is CASSIVQGTGYGYTV. CDR3 coding DNA: TGTGCCAGTAGTATCGTACAGGGAACGGGCTATGGCTACACCGTC.

At least ten counts were recorded for this clonotype. The chain uses TRBV27 and TRBJ2-7, with TRBD2 matching 11 bases. CDR3 length: 15 amino acids. Germline loops: CDR1 MNHEY, CDR2 SMNVEV (reference sequence). The V and J ends lost 7 bases and 6 bases, in that order; junction bases with no gene match: 11. CDR3 bases: TGTGCCAGCACCCCCCTGGTAGCGGGAGGGCGCGAGCAGTACTTC. Amino acids: CASTPLVAGGREQYF.